This TCR beta chain is drawn from a study of beta chain features in type 1 diabetes. General observations from the study: Naive, central memory and regulatory TCRB repertoires appeared more similar among patients than healthy donors. In patients and controls equally, PCR might favor templates that are shorter.

Sequencing targeted expressed TCRB transcripts, as all isolated RNA had been reverse transcribed. Naive, central memory and regulatory T cell samples averaged roughly 3.5 million reads. Produced via immunoSEQ multiplex PCR; TCRdb's table is partial and in-frame only. The sample has around 280,000 clones; under 8.5% are singletons. The CDR3 sequence is 14 residues long. CDR1 and CDR2 from the germline V gene are SEHNR and FQNEAQ (reference sequence). V lost 3 bases and J lost 8, with 16 bases in between. Each population that was sorted was more than 95% pure. This clone has a handful of counts. What it binds is not known.

The sequencing sample was made of central memory CD4+ T cells from blood. The chain joins TRBV7-9 to TRBJ1-2; D not certain. The TCR originated in a woman aged 18-29 years in good health. The CDR3 DNA is TGTGCCAGCAGCTTCCTCCCCGGGCAGAGAGGCTACACCTTC. Translating it yields CASSFLPGQRGYTF.